Below, 30 T cell receptor beta chains from the same sample are listed, as sequenced in a study of vaccination effects on CD4 cells after COVID-19 (dated by TCRdb to between 2020 and 2023). These TCRs are of unknown antigen specificity. In the ViraFEST assay, PBMC were stimulated with viral peptide pools, and antigen-specific CD4+ T cell clonotypes were then identified by expansion using TCR sequencing. After around ten days of culture, CD4+ T cells were isolated with the EasySep CD4+ T cell isolation kit. The absence of prior SARS-CoV-2 infection in healthy vaccine recipients was confirmed by negative nucleocapsid antibodies before and after vaccination. Libraries were built with the immunoSEQ multiplex PCR assay. As stored in TCRdb, this immuneACCESS dataset retains in-frame rearrangements with V and J assigned. A fraction of the clones does not appear; measured against another copy, unresolved V genes explain less than half of the discrepancy, and the remainder lacks a known reason. For this sample the table gives over 25,000 clones, of which roughly 74% were detected only once. 20% to 25% of the sample is taken by the ten largest.

Sample: CD4+ T cells from PBMCs cultured with HCoV-NL63 spike peptides, taken before COVID-19 vaccination. The cell subset or site tag for this specimen amounts to: HCoV-NL63 spike overlapping peptide pool stimulation. These receptors were taken from a human donor who received a COVID-19 vaccine.

This clone showed up just a few times. The chain joins TRBV3-1 (or the pseudogene TRBV3-2) to TRBJ1-1; D not certain. The germline CDR1 and CDR2 sequences are LGHDT and YNNKEL (reference sequence). The CDR3 length is 16 residues. Trimming removed 1 base from V and 1 base from J, with 13 bases in between. Here the CDR3 DNA reads TGTGCCAGCAGCCAAGTAGAGAGTGCCAGGAACACTGAAGCTTTCTTT. Encoded protein: CASSQVESARNTEAFF.

The chain uses TRBV11-3 and TRBJ2-7, with no clear D. V gave up 1 base and J gave up 2 bases, with 6 bases separating them. CDR1 and CDR2 (germline): SGHNT, YENEEA. This CDR3 has 13 amino acids. CDR3 sequence: CASSLAPTYEQYF. As DNA, the CDR3 is TGTGCCAGCAGCTTAGCGCCTACCTACGAGCAGTACTTC.

The chain combines TRBV5-1 with TRBJ2-3; D uncertain. CDR3 length equals 16 residues. Trimming removed 0 bases from V and 2 bases from J, with 13 bases in between. Per the germline V gene, CDR1 is SGHRS and CDR2 is YFSETQ. The CDR3 sequence: CASSLAPAGPTDTQYF. CDR3 nucleotides: TGCGCCAGCAGCTTGGCCCCCGCCGGCCCCACAGATACGCAGTATTTT.

The V gene is TRBV6-5, the J gene TRBJ1-6; 8 bases map to TRBD1. The trim removed 6 bases at V and 11 bases at J, leaving 3 bases unmatched. CDR3 length: 12 amino acids. Germline CDR1 reads MNHEY; CDR2 reads SVGAGI. The CDR3: CASRDRAAPLHF. CDR3 sequence (DNA): TGTGCCAGCAGGGACAGGGCGGCACCCCTCCACTTT.

The gene calls are TRBV10-2 and TRBJ1-4; weak D call: TRBD1 (5 bases). The CDR3 extends over 16 amino acids. Germline values: CDR1 WSHSY, CDR2 SAAADI. Trimming took 4 bases from V and 0 from J, leaving 12 bases between them. The CDR3 is CASSGLTGATNEKLFF. The CDR3 DNA sequence: TGCGCCAGCAGTGGTCTCACAGGAGCAACTAATGAAAAACTGTTTTTT.

V is TRBV5-1 and J is TRBJ1-4; 7 positions match TRBD1. The germline V gene has CDR1 SGHRS and CDR2 YFSETQ. CDR3 length: 16 residues. The ends lost 1 base at V and 7 bases at J; junction bases unmatched: 10. The CDR3 protein is CASSLSGGAAFEKLFF. CDR3 sequence (DNA): TGCGCCAGCAGCTTGTCAGGGGGGGCAGCCTTTGAAAAACTGTTTTTT.

This sequence joins TRBV6-5 and TRBJ1-6; 10 bases map to TRBD1. The CDR3 spans 15 residues. Germline-derived CDR1 and CDR2 are MNHEY and SVGAGI. J lost 6 bases, V lost 6 bases, and 5 bases had no gene match. The CDR3 DNA reads as TGTGCCAGCAGGATGGGGACAGGGGTTAATTCACCCCTCCACTTT. Protein product: CASRMGTGVNSPLHF.

This rearrangement joins TRBV7-2 to TRBJ2-6; TRBD2 agrees at 9 bases. The CDR3 covers 18 residues. The germline V gene encodes CDR1 SGHTA and CDR2 FQGNSA. V trimming: 5 bases; J trimming: 3 bases; junction bases outside the gene matches: 11. The DNA of the CDR3 is TGTGCCAGCAGCCCGCGGGGGGGCCTTATACGTGGGGCCAACGTCCTGACTTTC. This encodes CASSPRGGLIRGANVLTF.

This chain links TRBV19 with TRBJ1-2, with 11 bases fitting TRBD1. Trimming removed 5 bases from V and 6 bases from J; junction bases left unmatched: 8. Germline V CDR1 and CDR2: LNHDA, SQIVND (reference sequence). This CDR3 spans 15 amino acids. CDR3 amino acids: CASSPGQGATDGYTF. The CDR3 DNA is TGTGCCAGTAGTCCCGGACAGGGGGCAACTGATGGCTACACCTTC.

The genes are TRBV10-3 and TRBJ1-1; D gene ambiguous. Trimming removed 3 bases from V and 1 base from J, with 9 bases in between. The CDR3 has 14 amino acids. Germline V gene lookup returns CDR1 ENHRY and CDR2 SYGVKD. The CDR3 sequence: CAISDLGGNTEAFF. In DNA form, the CDR3 reads TGTGCCATCAGTGATCTGGGCGGGAACACTGAAGCTTTCTTT.

A few counts support this clone. This rearrangement joins TRBV19 to TRBJ2-7; tentative D call: TRBD2 (5 bases). CDR1 and CDR2 (germline): LNHDA, SQIVND (reference sequence). The CDR3 extends over 16 amino acids. V gave up 4 bases and J gave up 0 bases, with 16 bases separating them. In DNA form, the CDR3 reads TGTGCCAGTAGTAGGAGAAAGGGAGAGGGCTCCTACGAGCAGTACTTC. Translating it yields CASSRRKGEGSYEQYF.

The J gene is TRBJ2-3, the V gene TRBV7-6; TRBD1 is a possible D gene (5 bases). V shed 0 bases and J shed 4 bases, with 17 bases lying between them. The CDR3 loop spans 17 amino acids. Germline values: CDR1 SGHVS, CDR2 FNYEAQ. This CDR3 reads CASSLAGLGNWADTQYF. In nucleotides, the CDR3 is TGTGCCAGCAGCTTAGCGGGGCTGGGGAACTGGGCAGATACGCAGTATTTT. Full variable domain (missing parts from reference TRBV7-6 and TRBJ2-3): GAGVSQSPRYKVTKRGQDVALRCDPISGHVSLYWYRQALGQGPEFLTYFNYEAQQDKSGLPNDRFSAERPEGSISTLTIQRTEQRDSAMYRCASSLAGLGNWADTQYFGPGTRLTVL.

This sequence joins TRBV11-2 and TRBJ1-2; TRBD1 might be the D (6 bases). The CDR3 extends over 14 amino acids. With 3 bases removed from V and 5 bases from J, the gap between germline ends came to 13 bases. Germline V CDR1 and CDR2: SGHAT, FQNNGV. CDR3 region: CASSLGTTGYGYTF. CDR3 sequence (DNA): TGTGCCAGCAGCTTGGGGACTACAGGGTATGGCTACACCTTC.

This chain uses TRBV3-1 (or the pseudogene TRBV3-2) with TRBJ1-2; no clear D. The CDR3 has 18 residues. Germline CDR1 and CDR2: LGHDT and YNNKEL (reference sequence). Trimming shortened V by 3 bases and J by 4 bases, and 24 bases separated the two germline ends. The CDR3 reads CASSHRVLFPSTVYGYTF. As DNA, the CDR3 is TGTGCCAGCAGCCACCGGGTTCTCTTCCCGTCTACCGTCTATGGCTACACCTTC.

V gene TRBV5-1 combines with J gene TRBJ2-1; TRBD1 might be the D (6 bases). Germline CDR1 and CDR2: SGHRS and YFSETQ. V lost 0 bases and J 1 base, leaving 8 bases between the germline ends. The CDR3 is 15 residues long. The CDR3 region is CASSLEQGSYNEQFF. The CDR3 DNA follows: TGCGCCAGCAGCTTGGAGCAGGGGTCCTACAATGAGCAGTTCTTC.

The V gene is TRBV27, the J gene TRBJ2-1, with TRBD1 as a possible D gene (6 bases). Trimming removed 6 bases from V and 8 bases from J, with 17 bases in between. Germline lookup yields CDR1 MNHEY and CDR2 SMNVEV (reference sequence). The CDR3 loop spans 14 amino acids. The CDR3 sequence is CASRPWGQGYEQFF. The DNA of the CDR3 is TGTGCCAGCAGACCCTGGGGGCAGGGCTATGAGCAGTTCTTC.

The chain employs TRBV7-2 and TRBJ2-7; 7 nucleotides agree with TRBD1. CDR3 size: 15 residues. Germline-derived CDR1 and CDR2 are SGHTA and FQGNSA. Trimming cost V 0 bases and J 0 bases; bases outside gene matches: 2. CDR3 loop: CASSLAGDSSYEQYF. The CDR3 DNA is TGTGCCAGCAGCTTAGCGGGGGACAGCTCCTACGAGCAGTACTTC.

This clone came up once. The gene calls are TRBV2 and TRBJ1-1, with 8 positions matching TRBD1. This CDR3 spans 16 amino acids. Germline V gives CDR1 SNHLY, CDR2 FYNNEI. J was trimmed by 4 bases and V by 3 bases; bases with no gene match: 10. DNA of the CDR3: TGTGCCAGCAGTGAGGACAGGGCAAGCTTCGGCACTGAAGCTTTCTTT. The encoded protein is CASSEDRASFGTEAFF.

V and J are TRBV5-1 and TRBJ2-4, with D perhaps TRBD1 (6 bases). CDR3 length: 14 residues. Trimming left V 0 bases short and J 9 bases short, with 13 bases between. Germline V gives CDR1 SGHRS, CDR2 YFSETQ. In nucleotides, the CDR3 is TGCGCCAGCAGCTTGGGAGGACAGCGAAGCATTCAGTACTTC. Its protein product is CASSLGGQRSIQYF.

This clone was seen a handful of times. V gene TRBV5-1 combines with J gene TRBJ1-1; D gene ambiguous. The CDR3 totals 13 residues. The V gene lost 7 bases and the J gene lost 0 bases, with 10 bases spanning the gap. Germline CDR1 is SGHRS and CDR2 is YFSETQ. CDR3 nucleotides: TGCGCCAGCTCGTCAGGAATGAACACTGAAGCTTTCTTT. Residues: CASSSGMNTEAFF.

As DNA, the CDR3 is TGTGCCCTCGGGACCCCGAACACCGGGGAGCTGTTTTTT. Translating gives CALGTPNTGELFF. J is TRBJ2-2 and V is TRBV5-4; D may be TRBD1 or TRBD2 (5 bases each). The CDR3 contains 13 residues. Germline-derived CDR1 and CDR2 are SGHNT and YYREEE (reference sequence). Trimming took 10 bases from V and 0 from J, leaving 10 bases between them. The whole variable domain, filled in from reference TRBV5-4 and TRBJ2-2, reads ETGVTQSPTHLIKTRGQQVTLRCSSQSGHNTVSWYQQALGQGPQFIFQYYREEENGRGNFPPRFSGLQFPNYSSELNVNALELDDSALYLCALGTPNTGELFFGEGSRLTVL.

The chain carries TRBV18 and TRBJ2-5; D call uncertain. Trimming pared 2 bases from V and 7 bases from J, leaving 5 bases between. The CDR3 extends over 11 amino acids. Per germline, CDR1 KGHSH and CDR2 LQKENI. CDR3: CASSPEGTQYF. The CDR3 DNA reads TGTGCCAGCTCACCAGAAGGGACCCAGTACTTC.

Only a few counts were recorded for this clone. This chain joins TRBV27 and TRBJ1-1, with 7 bases identical to TRBD1. Germline loops: CDR1 MNHEY, CDR2 SMNVEV (reference sequence). The CDR3 is 16 amino acids. The junction had 12 bases not matched to a gene; V was cut back by 2 bases and J by 6 bases. CDR3 coding DNA: TGTGCCAGCAGTTTAATACCCCCGGCCAGGGGGTCTGAAGCTTTCTTT. Translating gives CASSLIPPARGSEAFF.

The chain uses TRBV6-5 and TRBJ1-1, with TRBD1 identical over 7 bases. The CDR3 is 13 residues long. Germline trimming cut 5 bases from V and 6 bases from J; bases unmatched to any gene: 6. From germline, CDR1 is MNHEY and CDR2 SVGAGI. Here the CDR3 reads CASSTYRGAEAFF. DNA for the CDR3: TGTGCCAGCAGTACCTACAGGGGAGCTGAAGCTTTCTTT.

This clone has just a few counts. The genes are TRBV28 and TRBJ1-2; 8 positions match TRBD1. The J segment lost 2 bases and the V segment lost 5 bases, leaving 16 bases of the junction unmatched. The germline V gene has CDR1 MDHEN and CDR2 SYDVKM. CDR3 length equals 18 residues. This CDR3 reads CASSTWGAGGVTNYGYTF. The CDR3, as DNA: TGTGCCAGCAGTACATGGGGGGCAGGGGGCGTCACAAACTATGGCTACACCTTC.

The chain uses TRBV14 and TRBJ2-2; TRBD2 matches at 9 bases. V lost 2 bases, J lost 1 base, and 2 bases stayed unmatched. The germline V gene encodes CDR1 SGHDN and CDR2 FVKESK. This CDR3 is built from 16 residues. For the CDR3, the DNA is TGTGCCAGCAGCCAACTGACTAGCGGGAACACCGGGGAGCTGTTTTTT. It yields the protein CASSQLTSGNTGELFF.

V gene TRBV2 combines with J gene TRBJ2-5, with 11 positions matching TRBD2. The CDR3 is made up of 13 amino acids. Germline loops: CDR1 SNHLY, CDR2 FYNNEI. Trimming cost V 8 bases and J 3 bases; bases outside gene matches: 2. CDR3 coding DNA: TGTGCCAGCGCGGGACTAGCGGAAGAGACCCAGTACTTC. Protein sequence: CASAGLAEETQYF.

This clone was recorded only once. The chain combines TRBV30 with TRBJ1-3; 7 nucleotides align to TRBD1. The length of the CDR3 is 18 residues. CDR1 is GTSNPN and CDR2 is SVGIG in the germline V gene (reference sequence). The J segment lost 3 bases and the V segment lost 2 bases, leaving 16 bases of the junction unmatched. The CDR3 here is CAWSKNRVTGSIGNTIYF. CDR3 bases: TGTGCCTGGAGTAAAAATAGAGTGACAGGGTCAATTGGAAACACCATATATTTT.

Here the CDR3 reads CASSVAGGVSYGYTF. The CDR3 DNA sequence: TGTGCCAGCAGCGTAGCCGGAGGGGTGAGCTATGGCTACACCTTC. V gene TRBV9 combines with J gene TRBJ1-2, with D perhaps TRBD1 (5 bases). The CDR3 spans 15 residues. CDR1 and CDR2 (germline): SGDLS, YYNGEE. Trimming stripped 0 bases from V and 4 bases from J, with 13 bases between.

Here the CDR3 DNA reads TGTGCCAGCAGCCCTGCCCGGGGCAGTCTCTATGGCTACACCTTC. This sequence encodes CASSPARGSLYGYTF. V gene TRBV28 combines with J gene TRBJ1-2; D is possibly TRBD1 (5 bases). The germline CDR1 and CDR2 sequences are MDHEN and SYDVKM. Trimming took 6 bases from V and 4 from J, leaving 18 bases between them. The length of the CDR3 is 15 residues.